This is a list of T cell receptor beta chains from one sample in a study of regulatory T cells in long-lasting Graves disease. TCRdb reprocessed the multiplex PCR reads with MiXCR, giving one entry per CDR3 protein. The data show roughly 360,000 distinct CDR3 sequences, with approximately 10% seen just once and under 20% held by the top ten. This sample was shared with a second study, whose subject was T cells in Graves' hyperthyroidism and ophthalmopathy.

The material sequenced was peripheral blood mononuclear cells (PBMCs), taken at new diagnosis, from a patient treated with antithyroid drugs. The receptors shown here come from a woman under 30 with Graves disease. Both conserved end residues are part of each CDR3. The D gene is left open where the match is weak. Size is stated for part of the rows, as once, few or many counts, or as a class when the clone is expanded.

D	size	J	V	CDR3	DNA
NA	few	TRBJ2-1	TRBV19	CASSIRTVYNEQFF	TGTGCCAGTAGTATTAGGACAGTCTACAATGAGCAGTTCTTC
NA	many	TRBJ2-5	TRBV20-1	CSARRQVQETQYF	TGCAGTGCTAGAAGACAGGTACAAGAGACCCAGTACTTC
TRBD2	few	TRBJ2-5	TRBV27	CASSLGTSGVETQYF	TGTGCCAGCAGTTTGGGGACTAGCGGGGTGGAGACCCAGTACTTC
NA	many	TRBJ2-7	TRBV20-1	CSAQPLRAPSYEQYF	TGCAGTGCCCAACCTCTCCGGGCTCCTTCCTACGAGCAGTACTTC
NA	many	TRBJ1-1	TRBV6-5	CASSSTRRMNTEAFF	TGTGCCAGCAGTTCTACACGACGAATGAACACTGAAGCTTTCTTT
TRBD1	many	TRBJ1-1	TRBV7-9	CASRLDRGNTEAFF	TGTGCCAGCAGGCTGGACAGGGGGAACACTGAAGCTTTCTTT
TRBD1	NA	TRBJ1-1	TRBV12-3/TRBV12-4	CASSLWRTGGSTEAFF	TGTGCCAGCAGTTTATGGCGGACAGGGGGAAGCACTGAAGCTTTCTTT
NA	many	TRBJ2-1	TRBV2	CASSPRGGFVFF	TGTGCCAGCAGTCCGAGGGGGGGGTTCGTGTTCTTC
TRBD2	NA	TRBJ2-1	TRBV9	CASSVDGELAGVYNEQFF	TGTGCCAGCAGCGTAGACGGGGAACTAGCGGGGGTCTACAATGAGCAGTTCTTC
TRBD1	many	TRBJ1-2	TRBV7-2	CASSSDRGHYTF	TGTGCCAGCAGCTCTGACAGGGGGCACTACACCTTC
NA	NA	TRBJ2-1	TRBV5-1	CASSPGTGAGNEQFF	TGCGCCAGCAGCCCCGGGACTGGGGCTGGTAATGAGCAGTTCTTC
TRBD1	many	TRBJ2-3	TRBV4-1	CASSQVDRFTDTQYF	TGCGCCAGCAGCCAAGTGGACAGGTTCACAGATACGCAGTATTTT
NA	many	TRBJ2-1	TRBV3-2	CASSQDHPIGTGKMNEQFF	TGTGCCAGCAGCCAAGACCATCCTATTGGGACAGGGAAAATGAATGAGCAGTTCTTC
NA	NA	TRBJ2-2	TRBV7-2	CASSLALQGANTGELFF	TGTGCCAGCAGCTTGGCATTACAGGGAGCCAACACCGGGGAGCTGTTTTTT
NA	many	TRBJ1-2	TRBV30	CAWTITPDSLNNYGYTF	TGTGCCTGGACCATTACCCCGGACAGCCTGAATAACTATGGCTACACCTTC